Below are 16 T cell receptor beta chains sequenced from a single sample in a study of T-cell memory formation after mild COVID-19. TCRdb used MiXCR to reprocess the 5' RACE reads, holding one entry per CDR3 protein. The table lists 470,000 or so distinct CDR3 sequences, about 23% of them singletons. Sequencing used PBMCs or a T cell subset sorted from them (not recorded which). The receptors derive from an adult woman who had mild COVID-19 (a few samples of this study predate the infection). Cell type and time point are not known.

V gene TRBV24-1 combines with J gene TRBJ2-3, with D possibly TRBD2 on 6 matching bases. CDR1 KGHDR and CDR2 SFDVKD come from the germline V gene. The CDR3 totals 16 residues. With 9 bases removed from V and 0 bases from J, the gap between germline ends came to 18 bases. The CDR3 DNA sequence: TGTGCCACCGATGCCGGGACTGGATCTAGCACAGATACGCAGTATTTT. It translates to CATDAGTGSSTDTQYF.

This clonotype was picked up many times. The gene calls are TRBV7-2 and TRBJ2-1; 7 nucleotides agree with TRBD2. The CDR3 loop spans 16 amino acids. Per the germline V gene, CDR1 is SGHTA and CDR2 is FQGNSA. The junction had 7 bases not matched to a gene; V was cut back by 5 bases and J by 0 bases. CDR3 in DNA: TGTGCCAGCAGCCGGGCCGGGACTACCTCCTACAATGAGCAGTTCTTC. It translates to CASSRAGTTSYNEQFF.

V is TRBV6-4 and J is TRBJ2-7; the match to TRBD1 covers 7 bases. The germline V gene encodes CDR1 MRHNA and CDR2 SNTAGT. V shed 4 bases and J 6 bases; nucleotides not matched to a gene: 6. This CDR3 comprises 13 residues. CDR3 in amino acids: CASSATGVGEQYF. CDR3 in DNA: TGTGCCAGCAGTGCCACAGGGGTGGGCGAGCAGTACTTC.

CDR3 sequence: CASSQNRGTGAFF. The CDR3 nucleotides are TGCGCCAGCAGCCAAAACCGGGGGACGGGAGCTTTCTTT. The chain recombines TRBV4-1 with TRBJ1-1; weak D call: TRBD1 (5 bases). Trimming took 2 bases from V and 10 from J, leaving 14 bases between them. Per the germline V gene, CDR1 is MGHRA and CDR2 is YSYEKL. CDR3 length: 13 amino acids.

This clonotype was observed a few times. The chain uses TRBV24-1 and TRBJ2-1, with 8 bases fitting TRBD1. Germline V gene data show CDR1 as KGHDR and CDR2 as SFDVKD. With V trimmed by 0 bases and J by 3 bases, 9 bases remained unmatched. The CDR3 consists of 18 residues. The chain's CDR3 is CATSDLQTGTGDYNEQFF. The DNA for the CDR3 is TGTGCCACCAGTGATTTGCAAACCGGGACAGGTGACTACAATGAGCAGTTCTTC.

This clonotype was counted a few times. The gene calls are TRBV7-7 and TRBJ2-1; TRBD2 agrees at 7 bases. V shed 6 bases, J shed 0 bases, and the junction held 8 bases outside the gene matches. CDR1 and CDR2 from the germline V gene are SSHAT and FNYEAQ (reference sequence). CDR3 length: 16 amino acids. In nucleotides, the CDR3 is TGTGCCAGCAGTGAGACAGCGGGGAGCTCCTACAATGAGCAGTTCTTC. The encoded protein is CASSETAGSSYNEQFF.

This clonotype was seen more than once but under ten times. The chain is built from TRBV7-9 and TRBJ2-3; TRBD2 matches 10 bases. CDR1 and CDR2 (germline): SEHNR, FQNEAQ (reference sequence). Unmatched junction bases numbered 12, after V lost 4 bases and J lost 5 bases. The CDR3 is 17 amino acids. In DNA, the CDR3 is TGTGCCAGCAGCTCCAGGATCCTAGCGGGAGAGGGAGATACGCAGTATTTT. Protein sequence: CASSSRILAGEGDTQYF.

The V call is TRBV27, the J call TRBJ1-1; 9 bases match TRBD1. V dropped 6 bases and J dropped 5; count of bases not matched to a gene: 7. This CDR3 spans 14 amino acids. Germline CDR1 MNHEY, CDR2 SMNVEV (reference sequence). Written as DNA, the CDR3 is TGTGCCAGCAGCCTTGACAGGGGGATTACTGAAGCTTTCTTT. Translating it yields CASSLDRGITEAFF.

This clonotype has only a few counts. The gene calls are TRBV24-1 and TRBJ2-2; no firm D call. Between the trimmed V and J ends, which lost 0 bases and 1 base, there was a span of 5 bases. This CDR3 region has 15 residues. Germline V gives CDR1 KGHDR, CDR2 SFDVKD. CDR3 nucleotide sequence: TGTGCCACCAGTGATTTGGCAGAGAACACCGGGGAGCTGTTTTTT. This sequence encodes CATSDLAENTGELFF.

V is TRBV12-3 or TRBV12-4 and J is TRBJ1-1; 10 bases line up with TRBD1. This CDR3 comprises 16 residues. With V trimmed by 6 bases and J by 1 base, 8 bases remained unmatched. CDR3 DNA sequence: TGTGCCAGCAGACTTTGGACAGGGGGAAGGAACACTGAAGCTTTCTTT. Translation gives CASRLWTGGRNTEAFF.

This chain links TRBV5-1 with TRBJ1-3, with a possible D match to TRBD1 (5 bases). The germline CDR1 and CDR2 sequences are SGHRS and YFSETQ. This CDR3 is built from 14 residues. V lost 1 base to trimming and J lost 3 bases, with 8 bases between them. CDR3 amino acids: CASSLTGGGNTIYF. DNA of the CDR3: TGCGCCAGCAGCTTGACAGGAGGTGGAAACACCATATATTTT. The full variable domain, its missing parts supplied by reference TRBV5-1 and TRBJ1-3, is KAGVTQTPRYLIKTRGQQVTLSCSPISGHRSVSWYQQTPGQGLQFLFEYFSETQRNKGNFPGRFSGRQFSNSRSEMNVSTLELGDSALYLCASSLTGGGNTIYFGEGSWLTVV.

The gene calls are TRBV20-1 and TRBJ2-4; D gene uncertain. The CDR3 contains 13 residues. CDR1 is DFQATT and CDR2 is SNEGSKA in the germline V gene (reference sequence). V gave up 5 bases and J gave up 3 bases, with 11 bases separating them. CDR3 sequence (DNA): TGCAGTGCTCCAGGACCTAGCAAAAACATTCAGTACTTC. It specifies CSAPGPSKNIQYF.

The table lists this clonotype with a few counts. V and J are TRBV24-1 and TRBJ2-1, with D perhaps assigned TRBD1 or TRBD2 (6 bases each). The CDR3 covers 15 residues. Germline-derived CDR1 and CDR2 are KGHDR and SFDVKD. Trimming cost V 0 bases and J 7 bases, with 12 bases left between them. The CDR3 region is CATSDLSGARNEQFF. The CDR3 DNA reads TGTGCCACCAGTGATTTGTCGGGGGCGCGAAATGAGCAGTTCTTC.

This clonotype was counted a few times. This chain joins TRBV27 and TRBJ1-1; D remains unclear. This CDR3 region has 14 residues. From germline, CDR1 is MNHEY and CDR2 SMNVEV (reference sequence). The V gene lost 7 bases and the J gene lost 0 bases, with 12 bases spanning the gap. For the CDR3, the DNA is TGTGCCAGCAAGGAGATAGGAGTGAACACTGAAGCTTTCTTT. It is translated as CASKEIGVNTEAFF.

The sample holds many counts of this clonotype. The rearrangement links TRBV7-9 to TRBJ2-1; D not certain. CDR3 size: 15 residues. Trimming took 0 bases from V and 2 from J, leaving 8 bases between them. Germline V lookup: CDR1 SEHNR, CDR2 FQNEAQ (reference sequence). CDR3 DNA sequence: TGTGCCAGCAGCTTAGCTGCGTCCGCCTACAATGAGCAGTTCTTC. This sequence encodes CASSLAASAYNEQFF. Based on the CDR3 plus reference TRBV7-9 and TRBJ2-1, the full variable domain is DTGVSQNPRHKITKRGQNVTFRCDPISEHNRLYWYRQTLGQGPEFLTYFQNEAQLEKSRLLSDRFSAERPKGSFSTLEIQRTEQGDSAMYLCASSLAASAYNEQFFGPGTRLTVL.

This chain links TRBV10-3 with TRBJ2-3; 11 nucleotides align to TRBD2. The J segment lost 5 bases and the V segment lost 8 bases, leaving 6 bases of the junction unmatched. Looked up from germline, CDR1 is ENHRY and CDR2 is SYGVKD. The CDR3 extends over 14 amino acids. The CDR3 sequence: CAISLAGGGDTQYF. CDR3 in DNA: TGTGCCATCTCCCTAGCGGGGGGTGGAGATACGCAGTATTTT.